This record covers a single TCR beta chain. The target of this receptor is not known. Base qualities are not provided; no much larger clone lies one nucleotide away. The data originate from a study of OX40 agonist ivuxolimab in advanced cancers. Notes on the research overall: Ivuxolimab, which targeted the costimulatory receptor OX40 (CD134), was an agonistic, fully human IgG2 monoclonal antibody. Intravenous ivuxolimab was administered to patients every 2 weeks at six dose levels: 0.01, 0.1, 0.3, 1.5, 3 and 10 mg/kg. Of the 50 to 55 dose-escalation patients, hepatocellular carcinoma was present in about 20, melanoma in roughly 15, renal cell carcinoma in 9 and head and neck cancer in 9. A male proportion of around 80% and a mean age of 60 years, ranging from roughly 20 to 80, were recorded for the dose-escalation cohort. Prior anti-PD-1, anti-PD-L1 or anti-CTLA-4 therapy was permitted, and 40% to 50% of dose-escalation patients had received checkpoint inhibitors. Partial responses occurred in three dose-escalation patients: two with cutaneous melanoma and one with hepatocellular carcinoma. The purpose of peripheral TCRbeta sequencing was to test whether ivuxolimab changed TCR sequence diversity and led to clonal T-cell expansion. The paper covers the monotherapy dose-escalation part of the phase I ivuxolimab trial, which included N = 52 patients. Summary of the overall study and its limitations: The antigen specificity of the clonally expanded peripheral T cells was not determined. On average, CD8+ T cells showed more expanded clones than CD4+ T cells after ivuxolimab. Low levels of normalized T-cell clonal expansion were also seen in some nonresponding patients. Partial responders in the 0.1-3.0 mg/kg groups had among the lowest normalized peripheral clonal expansion, especially among CD8+ T cells. At doses of 0.1 to 3.0 mg/kg, clonal expansion of both CD4+ and CD8+ blood T cells was observed from baseline to week 6.

Reading from cysteine to phenylalanine, the CDR3 counts 14 amino acids. The only DNA kept is the CDR3, 42 bases in frame from the first base. V is reduced by 2 bases and J by 4 bases, leaving a spacing of 11 bases between them. The germline V gene supplies CDR1 KGHSH and CDR2 LQKENI. The trial excluded patients who had a history of autoimmune disease or who were on systemic immunosuppression. Peripheral blood for TCR sequencing was drawn from every dose cohort at baseline, at cycle 4 day 1 and at cycle 7 day 1. The samples were drawn from a first-in-human, open-label, multicenter phase I dose-escalation trial of ivuxolimab. Adults with locally advanced or metastatic melanoma, renal cell carcinoma, hepatocellular carcinoma or head and neck squamous cell carcinoma were enrolled in the trial. Before TCR sequencing, CD4+ T cells and CD8+ T cells from peripheral blood were sorted into separate populations.

To sequence the TCRbeta CDR3 region, genomic DNA was isolated from the sorted cells. The immunoSEQ Assay was used to sequence the TCRbeta CDR3 regions. Held by TCRdb, this immuneACCESS table contains in-frame sequences only and omits some clones. Under half of the omission traces to an unresolved V gene where checked; the cause of the rest is unknown. Recorded for this sample are fewer than 50,000 clones; roughly 82% of them occurred a single time. The top ten clonotypes cover under 9% of the sample. The source material was CD4+ or CD8+ T cells sorted from blood, sampled in a trial of the OX40 agonist ivuxolimab. The chain employs TRBV18 and TRBJ1-1, with no D gene named confidently. This clonotype originated in an adult with an advanced solid tumor such as melanoma, head and neck, liver or kidney cancer. The CDR3 is CASSPNGRSTEAFF. In nucleotides, the sequence is TGTGCCAGCTCACCAAACGGCAGATCCACTGAAGCTTTCTTT.